Each of the 18 T cell receptor beta chains below was sequenced from the same sample in a study of CXCR3-negative and CXCR3-positive naive CD8 T cells. UMI-labeled 5' RACE TRB cDNA libraries were prepared from the cells. For each CDR3 protein, TCRdb gives one entry from its re-call of the 5' RACE reads, without DNA. The sample's table shows about 56,000 distinct CDR3 sequences. The specimen sequenced was memory CD8+ T cells from blood. The receptors shown here come from a human donor in good health. Some clones in this sample may be carry-over from other donors' samples.

The chain combines TRBV10-3 with TRBJ2-7; TCRdb picks TRBD2, but there is no DNA to check that call. This CDR3 has 17 residues. Germline lookup yields CDR1 ENHRY and CDR2 SYGVKD. This CDR3 is CAIREGPPDDSPYEQYF.

The rearrangement uses TRBV7-8 and TRBJ2-7; the TCRdb D gene call, TRBD1, has no DNA to confirm it. Germline-derived CDR1 and CDR2 are SGHVS and FQNEAQ. This CDR3 region has 14 residues. The CDR3: CASSKNREPYEQYF.

Here the CDR3 reads CASRATGISNQPQHF. The chain couples TRBV6-5 to TRBJ1-5; TCRdb designates TRBD1, a call that cannot be tested without DNA. Per germline, CDR1 MNHEY and CDR2 SVGAGI. The CDR3 extends over 15 amino acids.

The chain recombines TRBV28 with TRBJ2-1. The CDR3 loop spans 13 amino acids. CDR1 MDHEN and CDR2 SYDVKM come from the germline V gene. The CDR3 protein is CASSLLLYNEQFF.

CDR3 protein: CSVVLRGPEQYF. J is TRBJ2-7 and V is TRBV29-1; TCRdb selects TRBD1, and the lack of DNA leaves this call unchecked. CDR1 is SQVTM, CDR2 ANQGSEA, per germline. CDR3 length: 12 amino acids.

The genes are TRBV29-1 and TRBJ1-6; TCRdb lists TRBD1, though no DNA is available to test this call. The CDR3 covers 11 residues. CDR1 is SQVTM, CDR2 ANQGSEA, per germline. CDR3 loop: CSVEVQGELHF.

V is TRBV4-3 and J is TRBJ2-1; there is no DNA to check the TCRdb D call of TRBD1. Germline loops: CDR1 LGHNA, CDR2 YSLEER. CDR3 length equals 19 residues. The chain's CDR3 is CASSQVGSGFLGSYNEQFF.

The chain uses TRBV6-5 and TRBJ2-7; TCRdb's D call of TRBD1 is untestable without DNA. CDR1 MNHEY and CDR2 SVGAGI come from the germline V gene. The CDR3 consists of 14 residues. CDR3 protein: CASSYGRGQDEQYF.

The chain links TRBV2 to TRBJ1-2. In germline, CDR1 is SNHLY, CDR2 FYNNEI. The CDR3 runs 12 residues. CDR3 amino acids: CASLSAGDGYTF.

J is TRBJ2-5 and V is TRBV7-2; checking the TCRdb D call of TRBD2 is not possible without DNA. The CDR3 is made up of 14 amino acids. Germline V gene data show CDR1 as SGHTA and CDR2 as FQGNSA. Here the CDR3 reads CASSFTRGGETQYF. The whole variable domain, filled in from reference TRBV7-2 and TRBJ2-5, reads GAGVSQSPSNKVTEKGKDVELRCDPISGHTALYWYRQSLGQGLEFLIYFQGNSAPDKSGLPSDRFSAERTGGSVSTLTIQRTQQEDSAVYLCASSFTRGGETQYFGPGTRLLVL.

J is TRBJ2-2 and V is TRBV3-1. This CDR3 spans 13 amino acids. Germline assignment: CDR1 LGHDT and CDR2 YNNKEL (reference sequence). The chain's CDR3 is CASSLLNTGELFF.

This chain joins TRBV2 and TRBJ2-5; TCRdb designates TRBD2, a call that cannot be tested without DNA. CDR3 length: 17 amino acids. CDR1 is SNHLY, CDR2 FYNNEI, per germline. CDR3 loop: CASSEPPRQGREETQYF.

J is TRBJ2-7 and V is TRBV6-5. The CDR3 has 14 amino acids. The germline gives CDR1 MNHEY, CDR2 SVGAGI. The chain's CDR3 is CASSYSARTYEQYF.

The chain employs TRBV5-1 and TRBJ2-5; without DNA, the TCRdb call of TRBD1 cannot be checked. The length of the CDR3 is 14 residues. Looked up from germline, CDR1 is SGHRS and CDR2 is YFSETQ. This CDR3 reads CASSVRQGVETQYF.

V and J are TRBV29-1 and TRBJ2-2. This CDR3 is built from 12 residues. Germline CDR1 reads SQVTM; CDR2 reads ANQGSEA. CDR3 sequence reads: CSVDLMGGELFF.

The chain uses TRBV6-5 and TRBJ2-6; TCRdb's assignment of TRBD2 cannot be checked, as there is no DNA. The CDR3 runs 16 residues. Germline V lookup: CDR1 MNHEY, CDR2 SVGAGI. The CDR3 region is CASSKGGMAGANVLTF.

This sequence joins TRBV29-1 and TRBJ2-1; TCRdb's D gene call, TRBD2, goes unchecked for lack of DNA. CDR1 and CDR2 (germline): SQVTM, ANQGSEA. The CDR3 totals 13 residues. CDR3 amino acids: CSVVAGGYNEQFF.

This chain connects TRBV29-1 to TRBJ2-2. The CDR3 is 13 residues long. CDR1 SQVTM and CDR2 ANQGSEA come from the germline V gene. The CDR3 sequence: CSAPAVDTGELFF.